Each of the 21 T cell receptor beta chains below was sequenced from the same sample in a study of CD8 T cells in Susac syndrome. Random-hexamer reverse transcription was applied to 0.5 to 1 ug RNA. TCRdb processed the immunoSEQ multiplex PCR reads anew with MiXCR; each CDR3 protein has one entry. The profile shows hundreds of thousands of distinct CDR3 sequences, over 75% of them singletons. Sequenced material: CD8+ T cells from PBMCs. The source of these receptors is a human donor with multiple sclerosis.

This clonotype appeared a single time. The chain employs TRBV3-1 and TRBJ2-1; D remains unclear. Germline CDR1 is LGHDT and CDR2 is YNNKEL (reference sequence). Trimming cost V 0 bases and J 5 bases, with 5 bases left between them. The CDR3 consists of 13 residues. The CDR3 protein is CASSQDRDNEQFF. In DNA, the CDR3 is TGTGCCAGCAGCCAAGATCGAGACAATGAGCAGTTCTTC.

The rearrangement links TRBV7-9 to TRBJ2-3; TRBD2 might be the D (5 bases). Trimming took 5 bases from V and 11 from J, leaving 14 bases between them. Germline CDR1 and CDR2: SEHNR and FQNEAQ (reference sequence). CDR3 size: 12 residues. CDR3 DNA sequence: TGTGCCAGCAGCCAGGAGATAAGCGGGCAGTATTTT. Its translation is CASSQEISGQYF.

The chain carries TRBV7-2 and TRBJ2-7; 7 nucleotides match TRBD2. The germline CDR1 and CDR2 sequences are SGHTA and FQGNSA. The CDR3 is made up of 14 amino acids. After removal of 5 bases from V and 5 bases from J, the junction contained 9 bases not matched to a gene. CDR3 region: CASSPSLALHEQYF. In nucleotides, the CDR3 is TGTGCCAGCAGCCCTTCACTAGCGCTCCACGAGCAGTACTTC.

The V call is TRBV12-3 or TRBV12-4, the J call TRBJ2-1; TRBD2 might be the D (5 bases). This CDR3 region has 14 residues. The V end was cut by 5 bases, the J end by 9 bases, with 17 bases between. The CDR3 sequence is CASSPPGLPAEQFF. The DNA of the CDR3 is TGTGCCAGCAGTCCCCCTGGACTTCCAGCTGAGCAGTTCTTC.

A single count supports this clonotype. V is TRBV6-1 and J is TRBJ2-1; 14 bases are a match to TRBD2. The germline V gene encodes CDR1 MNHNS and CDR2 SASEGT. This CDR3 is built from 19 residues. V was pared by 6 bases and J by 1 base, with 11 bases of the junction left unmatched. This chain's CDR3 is CASSSPTSGRAQSYNEQFF. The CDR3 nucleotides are TGTGCCAGCAGCTCTCCGACTAGCGGGAGGGCCCAATCCTACAATGAGCAGTTCTTC.

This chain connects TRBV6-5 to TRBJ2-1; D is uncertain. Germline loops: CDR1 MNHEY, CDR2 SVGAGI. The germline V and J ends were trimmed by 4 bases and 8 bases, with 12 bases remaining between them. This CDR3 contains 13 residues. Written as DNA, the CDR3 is TGTGCCAGCAGTTCCCCGACCTTGGATGAGCAGTTCTTC. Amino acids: CASSSPTLDEQFF.

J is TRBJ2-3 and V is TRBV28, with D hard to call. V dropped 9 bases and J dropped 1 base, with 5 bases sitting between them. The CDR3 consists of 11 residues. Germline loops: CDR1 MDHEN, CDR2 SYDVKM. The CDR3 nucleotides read TGTGCCAGTGGCGGCACAGATACGCAGTATTTT. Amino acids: CASGGTDTQYF. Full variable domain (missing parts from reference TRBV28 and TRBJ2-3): DVKVTQSSRYLVKRTGEKVFLECVQDMDHENMFWYRQDPGLGLRLIYFSYDVKMKEKGDIPEGYSVSREKKERFSLILESASTNQTSMYLCASGGTDTQYFGPGTRLTVL.

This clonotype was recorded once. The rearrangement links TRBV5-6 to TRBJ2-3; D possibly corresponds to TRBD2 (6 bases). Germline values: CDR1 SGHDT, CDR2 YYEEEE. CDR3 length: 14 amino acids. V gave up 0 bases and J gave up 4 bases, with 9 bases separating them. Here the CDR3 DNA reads TGTGCCAGCAGCTTGGTCGGGGGTTCAGATACGCAGTATTTT. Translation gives CASSLVGGSDTQYF. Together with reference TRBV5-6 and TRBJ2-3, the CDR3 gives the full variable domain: DAGVTQSPTHLIKTRGQQVTLRCSPKSGHDTVSWYQQALGQGPQFIFQYYEEEERQRGNFPDRFSGHQFPNYSSELNVNALLLGDSALYLCASSLVGGSDTQYFGPGTRLTVL.

In nucleotides, the CDR3 is TGTGCCAGCAGCGTACTCTCGAGGGGGGACAATGAGCAGTTCTTC. It translates to CASSVLSRGDNEQFF. The J gene is TRBJ2-1, the V gene TRBV9; D may correspond to TRBD1 or TRBD2 (6 bases each). Germline lookup yields CDR1 SGDLS and CDR2 YYNGEE. V was shortened by 1 base and J by 5 bases, with 13 bases between the two germline ends. This CDR3 has 15 residues. The full variable domain, with the rest looked up from reference TRBV9 and TRBJ2-1, is DSGVTQTPKHLITATGQRVTLRCSPRSGDLSVYWYQQSLDQGLQFLIQYYNGEERAKGNILERFSAQQFPDLHSELNLSSLELGDSALYFCASSVLSRGDNEQFFGPGTRLTVL.

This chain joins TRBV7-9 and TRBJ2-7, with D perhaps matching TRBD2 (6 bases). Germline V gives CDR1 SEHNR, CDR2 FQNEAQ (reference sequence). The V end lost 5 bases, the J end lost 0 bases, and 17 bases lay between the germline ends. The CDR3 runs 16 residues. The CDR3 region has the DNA TGTGCCAGCAGCCTCGGGGCGGGATCGAGCTCCTACGAGCAGTACTTC. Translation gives CASSLGAGSSSYEQYF.

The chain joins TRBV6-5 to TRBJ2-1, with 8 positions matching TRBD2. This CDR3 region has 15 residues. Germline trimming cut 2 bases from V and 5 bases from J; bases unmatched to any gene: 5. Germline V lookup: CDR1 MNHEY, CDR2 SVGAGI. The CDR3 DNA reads TGTGCCAGCAGTTACGATACTAGCGGAAACAATGAGCAGTTCTTC. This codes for CASSYDTSGNNEQFF.

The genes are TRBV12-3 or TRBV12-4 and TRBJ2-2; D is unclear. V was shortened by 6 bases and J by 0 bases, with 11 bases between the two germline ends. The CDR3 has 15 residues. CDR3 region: CASRGSRANTGELFF. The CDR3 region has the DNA TGTGCCAGCAGAGGTTCCCGGGCGAACACCGGGGAGCTGTTTTTT.

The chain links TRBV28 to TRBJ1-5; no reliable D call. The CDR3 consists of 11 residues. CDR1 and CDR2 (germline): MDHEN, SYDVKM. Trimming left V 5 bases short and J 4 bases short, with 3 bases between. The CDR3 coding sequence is TGTGCCAGCAGTCAAAATCAGCCCCAGCATTTT. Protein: CASSQNQPQHF.

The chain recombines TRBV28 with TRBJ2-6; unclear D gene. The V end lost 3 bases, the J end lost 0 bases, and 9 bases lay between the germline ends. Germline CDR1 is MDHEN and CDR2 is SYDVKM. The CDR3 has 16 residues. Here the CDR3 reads CASSFLLSSGANVLTF. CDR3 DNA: TGTGCCAGCAGTTTTCTCCTTTCCTCTGGGGCCAACGTCCTGACTTTC.

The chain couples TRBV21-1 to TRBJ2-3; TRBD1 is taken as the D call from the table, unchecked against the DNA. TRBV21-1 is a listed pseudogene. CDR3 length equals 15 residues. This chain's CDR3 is CASRRDREGPDTQYF. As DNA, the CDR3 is TGTGCCAGCAGAAGGGACAGAGAAGGTCCAGATACGCAGTATTTT.

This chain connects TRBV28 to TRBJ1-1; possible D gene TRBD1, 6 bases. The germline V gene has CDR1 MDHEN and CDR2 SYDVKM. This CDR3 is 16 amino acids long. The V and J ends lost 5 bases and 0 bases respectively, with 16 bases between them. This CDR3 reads CASSPLPGHLNTEAFF. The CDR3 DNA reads TGTGCCAGCAGTCCGCTCCCGGGACATCTGAACACTGAAGCTTTCTTT.

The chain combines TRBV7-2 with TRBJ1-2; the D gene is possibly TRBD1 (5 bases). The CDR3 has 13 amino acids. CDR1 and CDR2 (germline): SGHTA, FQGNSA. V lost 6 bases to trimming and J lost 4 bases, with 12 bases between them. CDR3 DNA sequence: TGTGCCAGCAGGGGGGGACTTCTCTATGGCTACACCTTC. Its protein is CASRGGLLYGYTF.

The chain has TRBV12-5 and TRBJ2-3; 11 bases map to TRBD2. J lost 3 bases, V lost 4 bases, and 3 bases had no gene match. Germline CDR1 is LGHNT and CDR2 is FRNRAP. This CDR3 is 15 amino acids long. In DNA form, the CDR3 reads TGTGCTAGTGGTTCTAGCGGGAGGTTGACAGATACGCAGTATTTT. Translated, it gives CASGSSGRLTDTQYF. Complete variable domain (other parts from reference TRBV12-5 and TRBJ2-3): DARVTQTPRHKVTEMGQEVTMRCQPILGHNTVFWYRQTMMQGLELLAYFRNRAPLDDSGMPKDRFSAEMPDATLATLKIQPSEPRDSAVYFCASGSSGRLTDTQYFGPGTRLTVL.

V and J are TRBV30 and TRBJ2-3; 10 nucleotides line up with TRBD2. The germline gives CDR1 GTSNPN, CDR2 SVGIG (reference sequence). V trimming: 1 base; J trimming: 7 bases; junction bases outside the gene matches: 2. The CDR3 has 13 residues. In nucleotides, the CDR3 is TGTGCCTGGAGTGGACTAGCGGGCAATACGCAGTATTTT. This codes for CAWSGLAGNTQYF.

Here the CDR3 DNA reads TGTGCCAGCAGCTACCATAGCGGGAGGGGCTTAGAGACCCAGTACTTC. It codes for CASSYHSGRGLETQYF. The rearrangement links TRBV7-6 to TRBJ2-5, with TRBD2 identical over 11 bases. CDR1 is SGHVS, CDR2 FNYEAQ, per germline. After removal of 4 bases from V and 4 bases from J, the junction contained 8 bases not matched to a gene. This CDR3 region has 16 residues.

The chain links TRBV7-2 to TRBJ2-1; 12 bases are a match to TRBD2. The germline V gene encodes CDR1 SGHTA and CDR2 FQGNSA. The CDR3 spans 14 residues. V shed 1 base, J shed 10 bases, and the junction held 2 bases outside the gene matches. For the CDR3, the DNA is TGTGCCAGCAGCTTAGGACTAGCGGGAGCCGAGCAGTTCTTC. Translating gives CASSLGLAGAEQFF. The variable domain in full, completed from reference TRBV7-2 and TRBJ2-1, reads GAGVSQSPSNKVTEKGKDVELRCDPISGHTALYWYRQSLGQGLEFLIYFQGNSAPDKSGLPSDRFSAERTGGSVSTLTIQRTQQEDSAVYLCASSLGLAGAEQFFGPGTRLTVL.